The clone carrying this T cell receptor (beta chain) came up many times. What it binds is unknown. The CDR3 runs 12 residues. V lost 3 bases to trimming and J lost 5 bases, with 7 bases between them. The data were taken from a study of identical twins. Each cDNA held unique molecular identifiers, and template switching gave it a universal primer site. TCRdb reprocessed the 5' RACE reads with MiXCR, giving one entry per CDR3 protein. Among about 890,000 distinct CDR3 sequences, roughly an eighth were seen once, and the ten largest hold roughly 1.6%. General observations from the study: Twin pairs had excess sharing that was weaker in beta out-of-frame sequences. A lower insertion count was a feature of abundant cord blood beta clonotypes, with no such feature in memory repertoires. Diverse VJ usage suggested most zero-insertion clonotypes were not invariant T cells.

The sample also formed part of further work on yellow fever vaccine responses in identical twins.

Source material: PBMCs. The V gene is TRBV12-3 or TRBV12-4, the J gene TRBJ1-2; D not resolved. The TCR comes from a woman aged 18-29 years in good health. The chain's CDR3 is CASSFRGYGYTF. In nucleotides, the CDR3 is TGTGCCAGCAGTTTTCGAGGGTATGGCTACACCTTC.